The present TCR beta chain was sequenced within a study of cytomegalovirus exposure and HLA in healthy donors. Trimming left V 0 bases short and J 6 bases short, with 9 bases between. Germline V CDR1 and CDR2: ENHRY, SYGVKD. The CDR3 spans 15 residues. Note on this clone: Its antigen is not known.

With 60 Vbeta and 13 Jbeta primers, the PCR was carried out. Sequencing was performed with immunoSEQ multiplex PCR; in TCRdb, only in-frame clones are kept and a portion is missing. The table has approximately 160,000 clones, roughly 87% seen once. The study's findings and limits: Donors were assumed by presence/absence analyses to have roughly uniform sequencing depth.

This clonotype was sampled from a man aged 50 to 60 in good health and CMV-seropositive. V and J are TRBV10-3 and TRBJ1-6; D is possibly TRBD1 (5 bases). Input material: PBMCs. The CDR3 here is CAISESKGLNSPLHF. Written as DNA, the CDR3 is TGTGCCATCAGTGAGTCTAAGGGGCTTAATTCACCCCTCCACTTT.